These T cell receptor beta chains were read from a single sample in a study of blood T cells in healthy people across ages. TCRdb passed the 5' RACE reads through MiXCR, listing each CDR3 protein once. The sample yields over 700,000 distinct CDR3 sequences, 50% to 65% seen once. Sequenced material: blood. The receptor set was obtained from a man older than 75 in good health. Both conserved end residues are part of each CDR3. The order of the fields is V gene, clone size, D gene, J gene, CDR3 protein, CDR3 DNA. A D gene is named only where the DNA matches it firmly. Not every row has a clone size; where given, it reads once, few, many or a size class.

TRBV4-2	-	TRBD1	TRBJ2-3	CASSQDTGGTDTQYF	TGTGCCAGCAGCCAAGATACAGGGGGAACAGATACGCAGTATTTT
TRBV4-2	-	-	TRBJ2-5	CASSPIGGRETQYF	TGTGCCAGCAGCCCAATAGGGGGACGAGAGACCCAGTACTTC
TRBV6-5	-	TRBD2	TRBJ2-3	CASSFYHRAAGGNLDTQYF	TGTGCCAGCAGTTTTTACCACAGGGCGGCGGGAGGGAACCTAGATACGCAGTATTTT
TRBV5-5	-	TRBD1	TRBJ2-5	CASSLVRGQETQYF	TGTGCCAGCAGCTTGGTCAGGGGGCAAGAGACCCAGTACTTC
TRBV20-1	-	TRBD2	TRBJ2-7	CSARGTSGSYNEQYF	TGCAGTGCTAGGGGGACTAGCGGGAGCTACAATGAGCAGTACTTC
TRBV20-1	-	TRBD2	TRBJ2-7	CSASPGLAGAYEQYF	TGCAGTGCTAGTCCAGGACTAGCGGGCGCCTACGAGCAGTACTTC
TRBV9	-	-	TRBJ1-1	CASSVGSVNTEVFF	TGTGCCAGCAGCGTAGGGTCAGTGAACACTGAAGTTTTCTTT
TRBV3-1	-	-	TRBJ1-6	CASSPRHTSSYNSPLHF	TGTGCCAGCAGCCCTAGACACACAAGCTCCTATAATTCACCCCTCCACTTT
TRBV7-9	-	-	TRBJ1-5	CASSRRSGQPQHF	TGTGCCAGCAGCCGACGGAGCGGTCAGCCCCAGCATTTT
TRBV5-1	-	TRBD2	TRBJ2-5	CASTLSGRETQYF	TGCGCCAGCACCCTTAGCGGGCGGGAGACCCAGTACTTC
TRBV9	once	-	TRBJ1-2	CASSVGTPRRYGYTF	TGTGCCAGCAGCGTGGGGACACCTAGACGCTATGGCTACACCTTC
TRBV14	-	-	TRBJ2-7	CASSHPSVGTYEQYF	TGTGCCAGCAGCCACCCCAGCGTAGGGACCTACGAGCAGTACTTC
TRBV6-5	-	TRBD2	TRBJ2-1	CASSYALAGGYNEQFF	TGTGCCAGCAGTTACGCACTAGCGGGAGGGTACAATGAGCAGTTCTTC
TRBV12-3/TRBV12-4	-	-	TRBJ2-1	CASSLRPGGNEQFF	TGTGCCAGCAGTTTAAGGCCTGGGGGGAATGAGCAGTTCTTC
TRBV28	-	TRBD2	TRBJ2-3	CASSPGLAGGLSGTDTQYF	TGTGCCAGCAGCCCGGGACTAGCGGGAGGGTTAAGCGGCACAGATACGCAGTATTTT
TRBV11-1	-	TRBD2	TRBJ2-1	CASSYRPTSSKNNEQFF	TGTGCCAGCAGCTACCGCCCGACTAGCAGTAAAAACAATGAGCAGTTCTTC
TRBV11-2	-	-	TRBJ1-4	CASSRGLRNEKLFF	TGTGCCAGCAGCCGGGGCCTTAGGAATGAAAAACTGTTTTTT
TRBV4-2	-	-	TRBJ2-3	CASSLASSSTDTQYF	TGTGCCAGCAGCCTCGCTAGCAGTAGCACAGATACGCAGTATTTT